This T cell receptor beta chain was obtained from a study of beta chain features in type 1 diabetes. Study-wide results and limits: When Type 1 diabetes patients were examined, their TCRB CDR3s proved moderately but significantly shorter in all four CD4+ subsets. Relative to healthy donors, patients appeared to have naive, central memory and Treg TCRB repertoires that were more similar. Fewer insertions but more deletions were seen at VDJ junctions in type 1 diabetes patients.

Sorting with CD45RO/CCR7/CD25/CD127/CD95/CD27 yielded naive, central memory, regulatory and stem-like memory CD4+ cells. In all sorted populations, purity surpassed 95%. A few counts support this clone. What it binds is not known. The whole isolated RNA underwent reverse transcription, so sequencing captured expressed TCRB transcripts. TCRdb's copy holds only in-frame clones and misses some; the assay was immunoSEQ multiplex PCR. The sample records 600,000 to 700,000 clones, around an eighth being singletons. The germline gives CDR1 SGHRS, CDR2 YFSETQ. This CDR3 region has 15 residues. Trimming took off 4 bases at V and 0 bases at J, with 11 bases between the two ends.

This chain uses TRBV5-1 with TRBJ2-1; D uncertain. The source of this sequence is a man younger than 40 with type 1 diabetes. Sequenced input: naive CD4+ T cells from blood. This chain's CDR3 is CASSTDGFSYNEQFF. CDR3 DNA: TGCGCCAGCAGCACGGACGGGTTCTCCTACAATGAGCAGTTCTTC.